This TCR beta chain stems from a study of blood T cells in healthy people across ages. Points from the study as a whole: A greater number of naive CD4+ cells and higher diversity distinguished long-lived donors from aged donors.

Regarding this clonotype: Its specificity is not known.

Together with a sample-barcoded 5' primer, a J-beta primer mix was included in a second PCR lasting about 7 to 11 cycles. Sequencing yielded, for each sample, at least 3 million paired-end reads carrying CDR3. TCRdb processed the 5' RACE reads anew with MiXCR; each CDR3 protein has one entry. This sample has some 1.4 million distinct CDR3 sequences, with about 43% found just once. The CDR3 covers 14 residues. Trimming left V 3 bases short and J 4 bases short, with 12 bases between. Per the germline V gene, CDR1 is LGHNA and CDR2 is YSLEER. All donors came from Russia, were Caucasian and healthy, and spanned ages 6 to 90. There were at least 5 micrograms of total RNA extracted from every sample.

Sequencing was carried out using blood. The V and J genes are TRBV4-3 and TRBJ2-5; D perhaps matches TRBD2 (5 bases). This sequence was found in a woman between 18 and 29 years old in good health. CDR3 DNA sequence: TGCGCCAGCAGCCACGGCCTCGGAGGAGAGACCCAGTACTTC. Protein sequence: CASSHGLGGETQYF.